This T cell receptor beta chain is from a study of blood T cell repertoires in COVID-19 (dated by TCRdb to the early 2020s). At the level of the whole study: Samples covering the acute and convalescent phases of COVID-19 were provided by collaborators in the United States, Italy and Spain. The prospective study material was composed of cDNA or gDNA derived from T cells, B-cell-depleted T cells, or PBMCs. The dataset comprised deeply sampled blood TCRbeta repertoires from subjects exposed to, actively infected with, or recovered from COVID-19. The repertoires were released in a freely available public database meant as a resource for research on the immune response to SARS-CoV-2. Samples were obtained from the ongoing ImmuneRACE study (first 160 participants) and from roughly 1,300 subjects provided by 6 global collaborators. The sample metadata nearly always contained a de-identified subject ID, COVID-19 status, age in years and sex. Where available, HLA class I and class II types were obtained from metadata supplied by the sample provider rather than from assay-based typing. What the research found in general, with its limitations: How much clinical and demographic metadata was included differed by source and by participant, and the metadata was provided uncurated.

TCRbeta CDR3 regions were amplified from genomic DNA by means of the immunoSEQ Assay, a bias-controlled multiplex PCR. As for the original processing: Nucleated cell counts per sample were estimated from amplification of reference gene primers within the assay. Sequence reads were collapsed and filtered to measure the absolute abundance of every unique TCRbeta CDR3 rearrangement. For each sample, productive Simpson clonality was calculated as the square root of Simpson's diversity index over productive rearrangements. TCRdb carries this immuneACCESS record with in-frame sequences only. Its versions omit some clonotypes, under half of them owing to an unresolved V gene in the studies checked, with the rest unexplained. D and trimming come from the DNA, and the V and J calls and clone size come from that table. The sample data list a few hundred thousand clones, and 88% of these were observed just once. Together, the top ten hold 9.4% of the sample.

The sample holds one count of this clone. Its antigen is still unknown. The record has no base qualities; no much larger clone is one base away. Whole blood was collected in K2EDTA tubes by collaborating institutions according to the institutions' own protocols. For TCRbeta analysis, collaborators shipped samples as frozen whole blood, isolated PBMCs, or DNA extracted from either of those sample types. Via the germline V gene, CDR1 is LGHNA and CDR2 YNFKEQ. The junction shows trimming of 1 base on V and 5 bases on J, and the gene matches do not reach 2 bases of it. The CDR3 starts with the cysteine, ends with the phenylalanine, and has 15 residues. Only the CDR3 DNA is retained, 45 bases long and in frame from the first base.

This TCR came from a man between 18 and 29 years old with active or convalescent COVID-19. The chain was built from TRBV4-2 and TRBJ2-5, with 12 central nucleotides matching TRBD2. The source material was peripheral blood. The CDR3 sequence is CASSQASGGAETQYF. The DNA sequence is TGTGCCAGCAGCCAAGCTAGCGGGGGGGCCGAGACCCAGTACTTC.